The T cell receptor beta chain under discussion was sequenced for a study of blood T cells in healthy people across ages. Germline V lookup: CDR1 SEHNR, CDR2 FQNEAQ (reference sequence). This CDR3 comprises 15 residues. V dropped 2 bases and J dropped 3; count of bases not matched to a gene: 7. Donors each provided around 9 milliliters of peripheral blood. Through a sample-barcoded 5' primer and a J-beta primer mix, a second PCR was run for roughly 7 to 11 cycles. Using its own MiXCR run on the 5' RACE reads, TCRdb lists one record per CDR3 protein. The top ten hold under 25% of the sample, which has about 730,000 distinct CDR3 sequences, roughly 47% seen once.

This rearrangement joins TRBV7-9 to TRBJ2-7; 7 bases are shared with TRBD2. The sequence came from a woman aged 55-69 years in good health. The sequenced sample consisted of blood. CDR3 DNA sequence: TGTGCCAGCAGCTTAAACTCAGCGGGGTTCTACGAGCAGTACTTC. Protein product: CASSLNSAGFYEQYF.